This T cell receptor (beta chain) was sequenced during a study of shared clonotypes between healthy human individuals. Study outcomes and limitations: Donor scarcity curtailed the genetic and exposure-history diversity represented herein. With several donors compared, about 5.2% of naive CD4 clonotypes were shared. Naive subsets typically showed greater estimated richness than memory subsets.

For sorted subsets, roughly 200 ng DNA per replicate equaled tens of thousands of T cell genomes. Repertoires were generated with immunoSEQ multiplex PCR, while TCRdb's copy carries only in-frame clones and drops some. The sample records 2 million to 2.5 million clones, roughly 95% being singletons. About this clone: Its antigen is undetermined.

The specimen was naive CD4+ T cells sorted from blood. The subset: CD45RA+ positively selected. This TCR was sampled from a man between 18 and 29 years old in good health.

The CDR3: CASSRGQRNSYEQYF. CDR3 DNA sequence: TGTGCCAGCAGCCGGGGACAGCGAAACTCCTACGAGCAGTACTTC. V and J are TRBV6-5 and TRBJ2-7; 7 positions match TRBD1. The CDR3 runs 15 residues. Trimming at V came to 6 bases and at J to 0 bases, leaving 8 bases not matched to a gene. CDR1 MNHEY and CDR2 SVGAGI come from the germline V gene.